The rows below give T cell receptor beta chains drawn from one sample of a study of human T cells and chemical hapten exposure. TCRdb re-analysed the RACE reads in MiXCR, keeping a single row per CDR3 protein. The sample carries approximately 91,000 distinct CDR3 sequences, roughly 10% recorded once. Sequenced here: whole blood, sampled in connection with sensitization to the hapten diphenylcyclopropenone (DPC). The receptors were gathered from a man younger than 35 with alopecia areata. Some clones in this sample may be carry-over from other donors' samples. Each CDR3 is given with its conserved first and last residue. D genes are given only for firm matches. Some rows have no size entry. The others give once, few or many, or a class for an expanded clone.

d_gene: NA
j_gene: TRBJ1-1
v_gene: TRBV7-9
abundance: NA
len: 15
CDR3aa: CASSLQGHSNTEAFF
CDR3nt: TGTGCCAGCAGCTTACAAGGACACTCGAACACTGAAGCTTTCTTT

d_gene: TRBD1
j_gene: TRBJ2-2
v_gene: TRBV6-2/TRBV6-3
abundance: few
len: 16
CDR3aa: CASTGQGVSSTGELFF
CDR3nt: TGTGCCAGCACGGGACAGGGTGTAAGCAGCACCGGGGAGCTGTTTTTT

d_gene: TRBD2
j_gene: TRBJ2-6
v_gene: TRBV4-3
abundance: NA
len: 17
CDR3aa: CASSQDGGNSGANVLTF
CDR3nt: TGCGCCAGCAGCCAAGACGGGGGGAACTCTGGGGCCAACGTCCTGACTTTC

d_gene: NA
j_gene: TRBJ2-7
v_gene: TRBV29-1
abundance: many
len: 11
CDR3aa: CSVGQVYEQYF
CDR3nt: TGCAGCGTTGGACAGGTCTACGAGCAGTACTTC

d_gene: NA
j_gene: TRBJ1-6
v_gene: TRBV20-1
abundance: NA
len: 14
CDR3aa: CSAFGGGGPIPLHF
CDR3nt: TGCAGTGCTTTCGGCGGGGGGGGCCCTATCCCCCTCCACTTT

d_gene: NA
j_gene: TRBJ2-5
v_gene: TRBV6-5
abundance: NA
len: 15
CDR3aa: CASSYSGGIQETQYF
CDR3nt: TGTGCCAGCAGTTACTCTGGTGGGATCCAAGAGACCCAGTACTTC

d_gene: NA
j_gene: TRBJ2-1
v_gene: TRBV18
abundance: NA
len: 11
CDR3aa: CASSPLGEQFF
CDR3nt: TGTGCCAGCTCACCGCTGGGGGAGCAGTTCTTC

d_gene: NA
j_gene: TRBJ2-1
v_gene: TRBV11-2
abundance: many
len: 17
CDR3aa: CASRPTRGGLSYNEQFF
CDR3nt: TGTGCCAGCAGGCCGACCCGCGGGGGCCTCTCCTACAATGAGCAGTTCTTC

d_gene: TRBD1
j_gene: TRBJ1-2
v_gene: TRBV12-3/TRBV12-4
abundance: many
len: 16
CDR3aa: CASSLMGTGSPHGYTF
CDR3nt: TGTGCCAGCAGTTTGATGGGGACAGGGAGCCCCCATGGCTACACCTTC

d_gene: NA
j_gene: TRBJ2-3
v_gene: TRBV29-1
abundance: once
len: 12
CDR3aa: CSVVTDRDTQYF
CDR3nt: TGCAGCGTTGTAACCGACAGAGATACGCAGTATTTT

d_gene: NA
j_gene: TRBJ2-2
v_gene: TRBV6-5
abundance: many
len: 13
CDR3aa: CASTRINTGELFF
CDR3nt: TGTGCCAGCACCCGTATCAACACCGGGGAGCTGTTTTTT

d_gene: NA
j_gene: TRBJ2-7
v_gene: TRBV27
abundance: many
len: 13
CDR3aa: CASSFETAGEQYF
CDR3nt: TGTGCCAGCAGTTTCGAGACAGCAGGCGAGCAGTACTTC

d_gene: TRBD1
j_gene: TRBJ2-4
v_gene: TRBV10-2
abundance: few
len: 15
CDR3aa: CASSYQGAQRNIQYF
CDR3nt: TGCGCCAGCAGTTACCAGGGGGCGCAAAGAAACATTCAGTACTTC

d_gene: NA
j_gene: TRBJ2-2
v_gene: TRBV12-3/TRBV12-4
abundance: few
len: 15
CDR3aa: CASSFSSPNTGELFF
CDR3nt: TGTGCCAGCAGTTTTAGCAGCCCGAACACCGGGGAGCTGTTTTTT

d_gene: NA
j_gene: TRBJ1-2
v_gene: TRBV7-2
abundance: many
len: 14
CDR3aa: CASSFQGSSYGYTF
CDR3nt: TGTGCCAGCAGTTTTCAGGGTTCCAGCTATGGCTACACCTTC

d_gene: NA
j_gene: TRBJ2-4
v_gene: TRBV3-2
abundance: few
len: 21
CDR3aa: CASSQARKAMTWRRAKNIQYF
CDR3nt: TGTGCCAGCAGCCAAGCCCGAAAAGCCATGACCTGGAGACGGGCCAAAAACATTCAGTACTTC

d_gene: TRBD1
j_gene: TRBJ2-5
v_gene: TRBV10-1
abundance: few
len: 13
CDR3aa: CASSQGARETQYF
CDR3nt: TGCGCCAGCAGCCAGGGGGCCCGAGAGACCCAGTACTTC

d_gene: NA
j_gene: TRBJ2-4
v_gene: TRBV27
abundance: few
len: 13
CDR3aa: CASSSRTVNIQYF
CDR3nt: TGTGCCAGCAGTAGCCGGACAGTAAACATTCAGTACTTC

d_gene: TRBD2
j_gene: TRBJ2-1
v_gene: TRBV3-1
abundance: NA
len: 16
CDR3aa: CASRKNSGGSYNEQFF
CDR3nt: TGTGCCAGCAGGAAAAATAGCGGGGGCTCCTACAATGAGCAGTTCTTC

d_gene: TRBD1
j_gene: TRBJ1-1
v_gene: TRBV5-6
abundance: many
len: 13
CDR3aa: CASSRDRFAEAFF
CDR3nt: TGTGCCAGCAGCCGGGACAGGTTCGCTGAAGCTTTCTTT

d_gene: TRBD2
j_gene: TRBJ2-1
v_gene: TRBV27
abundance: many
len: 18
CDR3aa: CASSLYWTSGGYYNEQFF
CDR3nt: TGTGCCAGCAGTTTATACTGGACTAGCGGGGGCTACTACAATGAGCAGTTCTTC

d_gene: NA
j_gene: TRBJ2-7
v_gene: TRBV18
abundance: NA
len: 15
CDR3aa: CASSPKALEGGEQYF
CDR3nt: TGTGCCAGCTCACCGAAGGCACTGGAAGGGGGCGAGCAGTACTTC

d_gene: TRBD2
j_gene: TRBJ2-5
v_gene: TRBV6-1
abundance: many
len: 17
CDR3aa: CASSEELGGGARETQYF
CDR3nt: TGTGCCAGCAGTGAAGAACTTGGCGGGGGGGCTCGGGAGACCCAGTACTTC

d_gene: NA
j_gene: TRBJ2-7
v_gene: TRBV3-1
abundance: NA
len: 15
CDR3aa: CASSQGTRVGYEQYF
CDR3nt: TGTGCCAGCAGCCAAGGGACCAGGGTCGGGTACGAGCAGTACTTC

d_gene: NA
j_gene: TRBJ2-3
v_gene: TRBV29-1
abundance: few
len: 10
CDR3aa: CSVVQHTQYF
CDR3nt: TGCAGCGTTGTTCAACATACGCAGTATTTT

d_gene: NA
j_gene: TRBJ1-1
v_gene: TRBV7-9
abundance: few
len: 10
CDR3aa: CAIRAAEAFF
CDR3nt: TGTGCCATCAGGGCCGCTGAAGCTTTCTTT

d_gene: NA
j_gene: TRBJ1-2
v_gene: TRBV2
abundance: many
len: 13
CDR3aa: CASSEWENYGYTF
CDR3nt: TGTGCCAGCAGCGAGTGGGAGAACTATGGCTACACCTTC

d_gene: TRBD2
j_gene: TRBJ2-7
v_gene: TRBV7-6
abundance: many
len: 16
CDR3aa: CASSLTYGLAAYEQYF
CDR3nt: TGTGCCAGCAGCTTGACTTACGGGCTAGCGGCCTACGAGCAGTACTTC

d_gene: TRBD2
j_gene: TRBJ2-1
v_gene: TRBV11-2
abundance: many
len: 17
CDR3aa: CASSSLGLRKQTTEQFF
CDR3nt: TGTGCCAGCAGTTCCCTGGGACTACGCAAACAAACAACTGAGCAGTTCTTC

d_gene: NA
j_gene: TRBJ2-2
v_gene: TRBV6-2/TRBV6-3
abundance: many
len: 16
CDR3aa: CASSYTGTSNTGELFF
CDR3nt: TGTGCCAGCAGTTATACGGGGACATCGAACACCGGGGAGCTGTTTTTT

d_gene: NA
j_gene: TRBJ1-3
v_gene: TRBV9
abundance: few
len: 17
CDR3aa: CASSVGTGSYTGNTIYF
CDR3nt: TGTGCCAGCAGCGTAGGAACAGGGAGCTATACTGGAAACACCATATATTTT

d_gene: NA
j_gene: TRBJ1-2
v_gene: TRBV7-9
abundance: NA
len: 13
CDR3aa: CASSATEFYGYTF
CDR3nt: TGTGCCAGCAGCGCTACAGAATTCTATGGCTACACCTTC

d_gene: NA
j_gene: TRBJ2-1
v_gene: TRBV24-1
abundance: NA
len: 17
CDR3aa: CATSDLGKHVEVGEQFF
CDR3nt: TGTGCCACCAGTGATTTGGGGAAGCATGTCGAGGTGGGTGAGCAGTTCTTC

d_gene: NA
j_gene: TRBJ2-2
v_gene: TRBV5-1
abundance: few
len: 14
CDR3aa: CASTWTANTGELFF
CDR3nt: TGCGCCAGCACCTGGACAGCCAACACCGGGGAGCTGTTTTTT

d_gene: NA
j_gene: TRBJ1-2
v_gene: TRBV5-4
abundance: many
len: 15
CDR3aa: CASSLVDRVSVGYTF
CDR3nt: TGTGCCAGCAGCTTGGTAGATCGGGTTTCAGTTGGCTACACCTTC

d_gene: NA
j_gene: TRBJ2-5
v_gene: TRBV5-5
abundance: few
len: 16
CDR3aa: CASSLSPGSLQETQYF
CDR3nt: TGTGCCAGCAGCTTGTCACCGGGGTCCCTCCAAGAGACCCAGTACTTC

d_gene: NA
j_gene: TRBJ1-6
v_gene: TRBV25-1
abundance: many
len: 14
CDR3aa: CASKPPPSYSPLHF
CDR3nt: TGTGCCAGCAAGCCCCCGCCCTCTTATTCACCCCTCCACTTT

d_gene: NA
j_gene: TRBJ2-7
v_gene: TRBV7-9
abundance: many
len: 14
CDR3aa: CASSPRTDAYEQYF
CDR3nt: TGTGCCAGCAGCCCCCGGACGGATGCCTACGAGCAGTACTTC

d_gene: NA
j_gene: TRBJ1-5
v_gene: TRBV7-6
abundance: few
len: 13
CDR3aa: CASSLTAVQPQHF
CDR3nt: TGTGCCAGCAGCCTGACAGCGGTGCAGCCCCAGCATTTT

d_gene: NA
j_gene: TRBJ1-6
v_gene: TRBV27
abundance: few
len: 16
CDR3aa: CASSLAYSMNNSPLHF
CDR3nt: TGTGCCAGCAGTTTAGCTTACAGCATGAATAATTCACCCCTCCACTTT

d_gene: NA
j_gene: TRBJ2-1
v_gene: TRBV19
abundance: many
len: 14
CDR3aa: CASSRGAAYNEQFF
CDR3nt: TGTGCCAGTAGTCGGGGCGCCGCTTACAATGAGCAGTTCTTC

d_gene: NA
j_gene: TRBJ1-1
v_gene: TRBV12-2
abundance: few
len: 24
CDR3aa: CASRPSPPYLEERCGVLGCTEAFF
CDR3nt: TGTGCAAGTCGCCCCTCTCCGCCCTACCTCGAGGAACGATGTGGTGTGTTAGGATGCACTGAAGCTTTCTTT

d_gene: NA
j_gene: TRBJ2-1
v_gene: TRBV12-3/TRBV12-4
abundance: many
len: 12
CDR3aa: CASSDGGSEQFF
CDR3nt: TGTGCCAGCAGTGATGGGGGAAGTGAGCAGTTCTTC

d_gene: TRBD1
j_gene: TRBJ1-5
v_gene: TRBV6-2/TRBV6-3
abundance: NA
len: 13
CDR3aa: CASRDRANQPQHF
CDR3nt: TGTGCCAGCCGGGACAGGGCCAATCAGCCCCAGCATTTT

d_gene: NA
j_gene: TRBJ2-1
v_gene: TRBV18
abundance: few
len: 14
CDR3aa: CASSPPGAGNEQFF
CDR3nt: TGTGCCAGCTCACCCCCGGGGGCCGGCAATGAGCAGTTCTTC

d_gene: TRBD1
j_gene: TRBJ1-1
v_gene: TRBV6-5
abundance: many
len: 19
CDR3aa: CASSYRTRDRGGLNTEAFF
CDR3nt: TGTGCCAGCAGTTATAGGACCCGGGACAGGGGGGGTCTAAACACTGAAGCTTTCTTT

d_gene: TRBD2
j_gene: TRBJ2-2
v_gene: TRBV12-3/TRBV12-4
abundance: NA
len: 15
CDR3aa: CASLLAGGITGELFF
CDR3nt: TGTGCCAGCTTGCTAGCGGGGGGTATCACCGGGGAGCTGTTTTTT